One and the same sample provided the 10 T cell receptor beta chains below, sequenced in a study of T cell responses to AZD1222 COVID-19 vaccine. Data came from immunoSEQ multiplex PCR; TCRdb stores just in-frame clones and leaves some out. The table shows 130,000 or so clones, with approximately 95% occurring only once. The input for sequencing was peripheral blood, taken on day 0 of MenACWY control vaccination. Receptor source: an adult in good health.

The chain uses TRBV5-1 and TRBJ2-3, with D tentatively TRBD1 (6 bases). Trimming removed 2 bases at V and 4 bases at J, with 11 bases between. Germline CDR1 SGHRS, CDR2 YFSETQ. The length of the CDR3 is 14 residues. The CDR3 reads CASSLQHRADTQYF. Here the CDR3 DNA reads TGCGCCAGCAGCTTACAACACAGGGCAGATACGCAGTATTTT. Based on the CDR3 plus reference TRBV5-1 and TRBJ2-3, the full variable domain is KAGVTQTPRYLIKTRGQQVTLSCSPISGHRSVSWYQQTPGQGLQFLFEYFSETQRNKGNFPGRFSGRQFSNSRSEMNVSTLELGDSALYLCASSLQHRADTQYFGPGTRLTVL.

The chain is built from TRBV7-9 and TRBJ2-1; no clear D. The CDR3 spans 11 residues. The germline V gene has CDR1 SEHNR and CDR2 FQNEAQ (reference sequence). V lost 0 bases, J lost 6 bases, and 0 bases lay in between. The CDR3: CASSLANEQFF. The CDR3, as DNA: TGTGCCAGCAGCTTAGCCAATGAGCAGTTCTTC.

This chain joins TRBV18 and TRBJ1-6; TRBD1 aligns across 8 bases. The CDR3 sequence is 17 residues long. With V trimmed by 1 base and J by 7 bases, 9 bases remained unmatched. In germline, CDR1 is KGHSH, CDR2 LQKENI. The CDR3 DNA is TGTGCCAGCTCACCACTCGGGACAGGCCTCGGGAATTCACCCCTCCACTTT. It encodes CASSPLGTGLGNSPLHF.

This sequence joins TRBV28 and TRBJ2-1; 7 bases fit TRBD2. This CDR3 contains 15 residues. CDR1 MDHEN and CDR2 SYDVKM come from the germline V gene. After removal of 6 bases from V and 11 bases from J, the junction contained 16 bases not matched to a gene. The CDR3 here is CASSPVASGQYQQFF. In DNA, the CDR3 is TGTGCCAGCAGCCCCGTGGCTAGCGGACAATACCAGCAGTTCTTC.

The DNA for the CDR3 is TGTGCCAGCCTCAGAAGGGCGAGGAACTATGGCTACACCTTC. Its protein product is CASLRRARNYGYTF. The rearrangement joins TRBV5-6 to TRBJ1-2, with D unclear. The CDR3 consists of 14 residues. The germline V and J ends were trimmed by 7 bases and 2 bases, with 15 bases remaining between them. Germline CDR1 SGHDT, CDR2 YYEEEE. Variable domain in full (rest from reference TRBV5-6 and TRBJ1-2): DAGVTQSPTHLIKTRGQQVTLRCSPKSGHDTVSWYQQALGQGPQFIFQYYEEEERQRGNFPDRFSGHQFPNYSSELNVNALLLGDSALYLCASLRRARNYGYTFGSGTRLTVV.

This clone showed up just once. This chain uses TRBV12-3 or TRBV12-4 with TRBJ2-2; D not certain. The V end was cut by 6 bases, the J end by 8 bases, with 13 bases between. CDR3 length: 13 residues. The CDR3 reads CASSGPRRGELFF. CDR3 in DNA: TGTGCCAGCAGCGGGCCCAGAAGAGGGGAGCTGTTTTTT.

DNA for the CDR3: TGCGCCAGCAGCTTGGATCCTTCGAGCTCCTACAATGAGCAGTTCTTC. It translates to CASSLDPSSSYNEQFF. This chain links TRBV5-1 with TRBJ2-1, with unresolved D. This CDR3 is built from 16 residues. The germline V gene encodes CDR1 SGHRS and CDR2 YFSETQ. Trimming shortened V by 0 bases and J by 0 bases, and 10 bases separated the two germline ends.

V gene TRBV6-5 combines with J gene TRBJ1-2; the D gene is possibly TRBD1 (5 bases). V lost 4 bases and J 5 bases, leaving 11 bases between the germline ends. This CDR3 is 13 amino acids long. The V gene's germline CDR1 is MNHEY and CDR2 SVGAGI. CDR3 residues: CASSLPGGYGYTF. DNA of the CDR3: TGTGCCAGCAGTTTGCCGGGGGGGTATGGCTACACCTTC.

The chain uses TRBV6-5 and TRBJ1-1; no definite D call. The CDR3 sequence is 13 residues long. Trimming removed 2 bases from V and 0 bases from J, with 4 bases in between. The germline V gene has CDR1 MNHEY and CDR2 SVGAGI. The CDR3 DNA is TGTGCCAGCAGTTACGCGGTGAACACTGAAGCTTTCTTT. Protein product: CASSYAVNTEAFF.

The V call is TRBV28, the J call TRBJ1-4; D unclear. This CDR3 contains 13 residues. CDR1 is MDHEN and CDR2 is SYDVKM in the germline V gene. V gave up 2 bases and J gave up 4 bases, with 5 bases separating them. This chain's CDR3 is CASSLKFNEKLFF. The CDR3, as DNA: TGTGCCAGCAGTTTAAAGTTTAATGAAAAACTGTTTTTT.